A selection of T cell receptor beta chains follows, all from one sample in a study of cytomegalovirus exposure and HLA in healthy donors. TCRdb keeps only in-frame clones here, not all; method: immunoSEQ multiplex PCR. The repertoire holds about 90,000 clones, with around 66% as singletons. The specimen was PBMCs. Receptors were obtained from a man aged 25 to 45 in good health and CMV-seronegative. Each CDR3 is given with its conserved first and last residue. Each record gives: CDR3 protein, CDR3 DNA, J gene, clone size, D gene, V gene. D genes are given only for firm matches. Expanded clones get a size class; other rows say once, few or many, or leave the size out.

CASTWDRGTYNEQFF | TGTGCCAGCACTTGGGACAGGGGGACCTACAATGAGCAGTTCTTC | TRBJ2-1 | . | TRBD1 | TRBV5-4
CASSSQGTYEQYF | TGTGCCAGCAGCTCACAGGGAACCTACGAGCAGTACTTC | TRBJ2-7 | . | . | TRBV2
CASSETGTRGSGRSETQYF | TGTGCCAGTAGTGAGACAGGGACCCGGGGTAGCGGGAGGAGTGAGACCCAGTACTTC | TRBJ2-5 | . | TRBD2 | TRBV19
CASSASGGADTQYF | TGTGCCAGCAGCGCCAGCGGGGGGGCAGATACGCAGTATTTT | TRBJ2-3 | . | TRBD2 | TRBV11-1
CASSSVAGGINEQFF | TGTGCCAGCAGCTCCGTAGCGGGAGGAATCAATGAGCAGTTCTTC | TRBJ2-1 | . | TRBD2 | TRBV7-2
CASRTNRAHSPLHF | TGTGCCAGCAGGACGAACAGGGCCCACTCTCCCCTCCACTTT | TRBJ1-6 | . | . | TRBV7-2
CASKPGQGSNEQYF | TGTGCCAGCAAACCGGGACAGGGGAGCAACGAGCAGTACTTC | TRBJ2-7 | . | TRBD1 | TRBV2
CASSRSQGTGGHEQYF | TGTGCCAGCAGCCGATCCCAGGGGACAGGGGGCCACGAGCAGTACTTC | TRBJ2-7 | . | TRBD1 | TRBV27
CASSGPGHNTGELFF | TGTGCCAGCAGTGGACCGGGACACAACACCGGGGAGCTGTTTTTT | TRBJ2-2 | few | . | TRBV2
CSVNSGNTIYF | TGCAGTGTTAACTCTGGAAACACCATATATTTT | TRBJ1-3 | . | . | TRBV20-1
CASSITENTDTQYF | TGTGCCAGTAGTATAACCGAGAACACAGATACGCAGTATTTT | TRBJ2-3 | . | . | TRBV19
CASSRWLADEETQYF | TGCGCCAGCTCCCGGTGGCTAGCCGACGAAGAGACCCAGTACTTC | TRBJ2-5 | . | . | TRBV4-3
CASSLGAGPEETQYF | TGCGCCAGCAGCTTGGGTGCGGGGCCCGAAGAGACCCAGTACTTC | TRBJ2-5 | . | . | TRBV5-1
CASSPSFGAYEQYF | TGCGCCAGCAGCCCATCATTCGGGGCCTACGAGCAGTACTTC | TRBJ2-7 | . | . | TRBV5-1
CASSYHLSSYEQYF | TGTGCCAGCAGTTACCACTTAAGCTCCTACGAGCAGTACTTC | TRBJ2-7 | . | . | TRBV6-6
CASSLAFQRSNEQFF | TGTGCCAGCAGCTTAGCTTTTCAGAGGTCTAATGAGCAGTTCTTC | TRBJ2-1 | . | . | TRBV7-6
CASSPFVVSGNTIYF | TGTGCCAGCAGCCCCTTCGTAGTCTCTGGAAACACCATATATTTT | TRBJ1-3 | . | . | TRBV7-8
CASSPPGNNQPQHF | TGTGCCAGCAGTCCCCCCGGGAACAATCAGCCCCAGCATTTT | TRBJ1-5 | few | . | TRBV6-6
CASSYSGRAFTDTQYF | TGTGCCAGCAGTTATAGCGGGAGGGCCTTCACAGATACGCAGTATTTT | TRBJ2-3 | . | TRBD2 | TRBV6-5
CASSVGRTAGDTIYF | TGTGCCAGCAGCGTAGGTAGGACAGCAGGGGACACCATATATTTT | TRBJ1-3 | few | . | TRBV9
CASSPGQAAGDTQYF | TGTGCCAGCAGCCCGGGACAGGCCGCAGGTGATACGCAGTATTTT | TRBJ2-3 | . | TRBD1 | TRBV6-4
CASSTDRVNPGELFF | TGTGCCAGTAGTACGGACAGGGTGAATCCCGGGGAGCTGTTTTTT | TRBJ2-2 | . | TRBD1 | TRBV19
CASSPDRKGLFF | TGCGCCAGCAGCCCGGACAGGAAGGGGCTGTTTTTT | TRBJ1-4 | . | TRBD1 | TRBV5-1
CASSLDRGNIQYF | TGCGCCAGCAGCTTGGACAGGGGGAACATTCAGTACTTC | TRBJ2-4 | . | TRBD1 | TRBV5-1
CASDLRLAGLTDTQYF | TGTGCCAGCGACCTACGTCTAGCGGGCCTGACAGATACGCAGTATTTT | TRBJ2-3 | . | TRBD2 | TRBV7-2
CASSARTSGFRTDTQYF | TGTGCCAGCAGCGCCAGGACTAGCGGTTTTCGCACAGATACGCAGTATTTT | TRBJ2-3 | . | TRBD2 | TRBV11-2
CASRGDRPKETQYF | TGTGCCAGCAGGGGGGACAGGCCAAAAGAGACCCAGTACTTC | TRBJ2-5 | . | TRBD1 | TRBV2
CASSVGGRGEKLFF | TGTGCCAGCAGCGTAGGTGGGAGGGGTGAAAAACTGTTTTTT | TRBJ1-4 | . | . | TRBV9
CASGTGALETQYF | TGTGCCAGCGGGACAGGGGCCTTAGAGACCCAGTACTTC | TRBJ2-5 | . | TRBD1 | TRBV27
CASSPTAGRLAEELWNEQFF | TGTGCCAGCAGTCCTACGGCAGGGCGACTAGCGGAAGAACTATGGAATGAGCAGTTCTTC | TRBJ2-1 | . | TRBD2 | TRBV27
CASSGDSYNSPLHF | TGTGCCAGCAGCGGGGACAGTTATAATTCACCCCTCCACTTT | TRBJ1-6 | . | TRBD1 | TRBV9
CASSIGGVNTEAFF | TGTGCCAGTAGTATCGGAGGGGTGAACACTGAAGCTTTCTTT | TRBJ1-1 | once | . | TRBV19
CASSLLPGQGWIF | TGTGCCAGCAGTTTGTTACCGGGACAGGGCTGGATTTTT | TRBJ1-4 | . | TRBD1 | TRBV6-5
CSSSSGTGPTYEQYF | TGTTCCAGCAGCTCGGGGACAGGGCCAACCTACGAGCAGTACTTC | TRBJ2-7 | . | TRBD1 | TRBV7-9
CASSFSGGWNTGELFF | TGTGCCAGCAGCTTTAGCGGGGGGTGGAACACCGGGGAGCTGTTTTTT | TRBJ2-2 | . | TRBD2 | TRBV7-2
CSVELAGDDRLQFF | TGCAGCGTTGAACTAGCGGGTGATGATCGCTTGCAGTTCTTC | TRBJ2-1 | few | TRBD2 | TRBV29-1